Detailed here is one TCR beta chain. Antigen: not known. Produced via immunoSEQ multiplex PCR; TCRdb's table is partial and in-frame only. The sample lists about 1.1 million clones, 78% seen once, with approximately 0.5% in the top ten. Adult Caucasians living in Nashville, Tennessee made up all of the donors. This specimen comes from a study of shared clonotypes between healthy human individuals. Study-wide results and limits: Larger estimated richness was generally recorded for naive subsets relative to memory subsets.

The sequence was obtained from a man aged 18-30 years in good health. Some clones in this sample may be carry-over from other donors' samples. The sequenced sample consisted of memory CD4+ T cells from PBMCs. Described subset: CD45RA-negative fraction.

The DNA of the CDR3 is TGTGCCAGCAGCTTGCAGGGTTACAATGAGCAGTTCTTC. Encoded protein: CASSLQGYNEQFF. V gene TRBV7-3 combines with J gene TRBJ2-1; D is possibly TRBD1 (5 bases). V lost 3 bases to trimming and J lost 4 bases, with 7 bases between them. CDR1 and CDR2 from the germline V gene are SGHTA and FQGTGA. The CDR3 runs 13 residues.